The 31 T cell receptor beta chains presented below share a single source sample, sequenced in a study of CD4 T cells in relation to SARS-CoV-2 and coronaviruses. The antigens these receptors bind are not known. Assay used: immunoSEQ multiplex PCR; TCRdb lists only in-frame clones, some missing. The sample has tens of thousands of clones, about four fifths seen once. The sequencing input was memory CD4+ T cells from PBMCs, cultured in vitro. These receptor sequences come from an adult with COVID-19.

This clone was counted between two and nine times. This chain joins TRBV5-4 and TRBJ1-2; possibly TRBD1 for D (6 bases). Looked up from germline, CDR1 is SGHNT and CDR2 is YYREEE (reference sequence). V gave up 3 bases and J gave up 5 bases, with 8 bases separating them. The CDR3 contains 12 residues. The CDR3 sequence is CASSSDRYGYTF. In nucleotides, the CDR3 is TGTGCCAGCAGCTCGGACAGATATGGCTACACCTTC.

V and J are TRBV7-9 and TRBJ1-2; 10 nucleotides align to TRBD1. Trimming at V came to 7 bases and at J to 4 bases, leaving 9 bases not matched to a gene. In germline, CDR1 is SEHNR, CDR2 FQNEAQ (reference sequence). This CDR3 is 15 amino acids long. The CDR3 bases are TGTGCCAGCAACCCCCCGGACAGGGGGGTCTATGGCTACACCTTC. Its protein is CASNPPDRGVYGYTF.

This clone was detected only a few times. This chain joins TRBV29-1 and TRBJ1-2, with D possibly matching TRBD1 (5 bases). This CDR3 has 14 residues. Trimming cost V 2 bases and J 3 bases, with 13 bases left between them. Germline V gene sequence: CDR1 SQVTM, CDR2 ANQGSEA. Written as DNA, the CDR3 is TGCAGCGTTGAAAGGAGGGGCGGTGACTATGGCTACACCTTC. Protein product: CSVERRGGDYGYTF.

The gene calls are TRBV5-1 and TRBJ2-3, with D maybe TRBD1 (6 bases). Germline CDR1 is SGHRS and CDR2 is YFSETQ. This CDR3 is 14 amino acids long. Deletions cut 2 bases from V and 1 base from J, with 8 bases between. The CDR3: CASSLYRGTDTQYF. CDR3 nucleotide sequence: TGCGCCAGCAGCTTATACAGGGGCACAGATACGCAGTATTTT.

The chain links TRBV19 to TRBJ2-1; D gene ambiguous. CDR1 LNHDA and CDR2 SQIVND come from the germline V gene (reference sequence). This CDR3 contains 15 residues. V was shortened by 3 bases and J by 0 bases, with 9 bases between the two germline ends. The CDR3 DNA follows: TGTGCCAGTAGTATGGACGGTGCCTCCTACAATGAGCAGTTCTTC. Translation: CASSMDGASYNEQFF.

The chain combines TRBV19 with TRBJ1-5, with D unresolved. V lost 0 bases and J 8 bases, leaving 8 bases between the germline ends. CDR1 LNHDA and CDR2 SQIVND come from the germline V gene (reference sequence). The CDR3 loop spans 13 amino acids. This chain's CDR3 is CASSIDGEKPQHF. The DNA for the CDR3 is TGTGCCAGTAGTATAGACGGGGAGAAGCCCCAGCATTTT.

About this clone itself: One end of the junction is discordant with germline, which a read error may explain. V gene TRBV9 combines with J gene TRBJ1-4; D might be TRBD1 (5 bases). Per germline, CDR1 SGDLS and CDR2 YYNGEE. The length of the CDR3 is 15 residues. CDR3 loop: CASSVKGWTNEKLFF. In DNA form, the CDR3 reads TGTGCAAGCAGCGTAAAGGGGTGGACTAATGAAAAACTGTTTTTT.

This clone occurred a few times. The chain joins TRBV5-4 to TRBJ2-1; 9 bases fit TRBD2. The CDR3 has 15 amino acids. The V and J ends lost 0 bases and 5 bases, in that order; junction bases with no gene match: 3. The germline CDR1 and CDR2 sequences are SGHNT and YYREEE (reference sequence). The CDR3 sequence is CASSLALAGNNEQFF. As DNA, the CDR3 is TGTGCCAGCAGCTTGGCGCTAGCGGGAAACAATGAGCAGTTCTTC.

This CDR3 reads CASSQVQTANTNTGELFF. Written as DNA, the CDR3 is TGTGCCAGCAGCCAAGTTCAGACCGCTAATACGAACACCGGGGAGCTGTTTTTT. V gene TRBV4-2 combines with J gene TRBJ2-2; no firm D call. The CDR3 sequence is 18 residues long. The V and J ends lost 1 base and 0 bases respectively, with 15 bases between them. Per the germline V gene, CDR1 is LGHNA and CDR2 is YNFKEQ.

On this clone: Distinct nucleotide sequences in the sample also encode this CDR3. This chain connects TRBV6-5 to TRBJ2-3, with D possibly being TRBD2 (6 bases). CDR3 size: 15 residues. The V and J ends lost 4 bases and 3 bases respectively, with 14 bases between them. CDR1 MNHEY and CDR2 SVGAGI come from the germline V gene. CDR3: CASSFSGTSTDTQYF. DNA of the CDR3: TGTGCCAGCAGTTTTAGCGGAACTAGTACAGATACGCAGTATTTT.

The chain couples TRBV19 to TRBJ2-5; D remains ambiguous. The CDR3 loop spans 14 amino acids. The germline V and J ends were trimmed by 6 bases and 7 bases, with 18 bases remaining between them. The germline V gene has CDR1 LNHDA and CDR2 SQIVND (reference sequence). This CDR3 is CASSNDPSLGTQYF. The CDR3 region has the DNA TGTGCCAGTAGCAACGACCCGAGTCTAGGGACCCAGTACTTC.

In regard to this clone: Other DNA sequences within the sample encode an identical CDR3. The V and J genes are TRBV12-3 or TRBV12-4 and TRBJ2-7, with D perhaps matching TRBD2 (6 bases). V was trimmed by 3 bases and J by 3 bases, leaving 6 bases between them. The CDR3 contains 12 residues. CDR3 in amino acids: CASSFGGYEQYF. As DNA, the CDR3 is TGTGCCAGCAGTTTCGGGGGCTACGAGCAGTACTTC.

The J gene is TRBJ2-1, the V gene TRBV6-5, with a tentative D call TRBD2 (6 bases). CDR1 and CDR2 (germline): MNHEY, SVGAGI. The CDR3 length is 13 residues. V dropped 6 bases and J dropped 2 bases, with 8 bases sitting between them. CDR3 sequence: CASRGLAYNEQFF. The CDR3 DNA reads TGTGCCAGCAGGGGACTTGCCTACAATGAGCAGTTCTTC.

The chain employs TRBV11-3 and TRBJ2-3; TRBD1 is a possible D gene (6 bases). V lost 6 bases, J lost 3 bases, and 10 bases lay in between. Looked up from germline, CDR1 is SGHNT and CDR2 is YENEEA. The CDR3 loop spans 13 amino acids. The CDR3 loop reads CASSNTGTDTQYF. Written as DNA, the CDR3 is TGTGCCAGCAGTAATACAGGGACAGATACGCAGTATTTT. Together with reference TRBV11-3 and TRBJ2-3, the CDR3 gives the full variable domain: EAGVVQSPRYKIIEKKQPVAFWCNPISGHNTLYWYLQNLGQGPELLIRYENEEAVDDSQLPKDRFSAERLKGVDSTLKIQPAELGDSAVYLCASSNTGTDTQYFGPGTRLTVL.

This sequence joins TRBV7-9 and TRBJ2-2; 12 bases are a match to TRBD2. With 5 bases clipped from V and 7 bases from J, the junction kept 5 bases outside the gene matches. Germline V lookup: CDR1 SEHNR, CDR2 FQNEAQ (reference sequence). The CDR3 is made up of 15 amino acids. CDR3 loop: CASSTTSGSRGELFF. The CDR3 DNA is TGTGCCAGCAGCACGACTAGCGGGAGTCGCGGGGAGCTGTTTTTT.

This clone occurred once. This chain connects TRBV27 to TRBJ2-6; D ambiguous. Trimming pared 4 bases from V and 0 bases from J, leaving 4 bases between. Per the germline V gene, CDR1 is MNHEY and CDR2 is SMNVEV (reference sequence). The CDR3 runs to 14 residues. The CDR3 sequence: CASSYSSGANVLTF. CDR3 DNA: TGTGCCAGCAGTTACTCCTCTGGGGCCAACGTCCTGACTTTC.

DNA for the CDR3: TGTGCCAGCAGCAAAGGCGGTCTAGCGGGAAGTTGGACAGATACGCAGTATTTT. It is translated as CASSKGGLAGSWTDTQYF. The chain has TRBV21-1 and TRBJ2-3; TRBD2 is the table's D call, not checked against the DNA. TRBV21-1 is a listed pseudogene. The CDR3 loop spans 18 amino acids.

The chain carries TRBV6-5 and TRBJ1-3, with a possible D match to TRBD1 (5 bases). Germline loops: CDR1 MNHEY, CDR2 SVGAGI. V lost 6 bases to trimming and J lost 3 bases, with 12 bases between them. The CDR3 runs 14 residues. CDR3 in DNA: TGTGCCAGCAGACCCGACAGAGGTGGAAACACCATATATTTT. This gives the protein CASRPDRGGNTIYF.

This clone was counted once. This sequence joins TRBV7-8 and TRBJ2-3; 8 nucleotides line up with TRBD1. This CDR3 region has 15 residues. The V gene end was trimmed by 4 bases and the J gene end by 0 bases; junction bases not matched to a gene: 3. Germline V gene sequence: CDR1 SGHVS, CDR2 FQNEAQ. The CDR3 protein is CASSSGDRSTDTQYF. In DNA, the CDR3 is TGTGCCAGCAGCTCCGGGGACAGGAGCACAGATACGCAGTATTTT.

The genes are TRBV28 and TRBJ2-2; D ambiguous. CDR1 is MDHEN and CDR2 is SYDVKM in the germline V gene. The CDR3 has 13 residues. V lost 7 bases to trimming and J lost 6 bases, with 12 bases between them. The CDR3 DNA follows: TGTGCCAGCAAGACCGACCGGTCCGGGGAGCTGTTTTTT. Amino acid sequence: CASKTDRSGELFF. The full variable domain, in which reference TRBV28 and TRBJ2-2 provide the parts outside the CDR3, is DVKVTQSSRYLVKRTGEKVFLECVQDMDHENMFWYRQDPGLGLRLIYFSYDVKMKEKGDIPEGYSVSREKKERFSLILESASTNQTSMYLCASKTDRSGELFFGEGSRLTVL.

The chain employs TRBV6-4 and TRBJ2-3; 7 bases are a match to TRBD2. Looked up from germline, CDR1 is MRHNA and CDR2 is SNTAGT. This CDR3 is built from 14 residues. V was pared by 3 bases and J by 6 bases, with 6 bases of the junction left unmatched. The CDR3 DNA is TGTGCCAGCAGTGAAGGTAGCGGGTCGGATACGCAGTATTTT. Amino acids: CASSEGSGSDTQYF.

The chain is built from TRBV5-4 and TRBJ2-7; possibly TRBD2 for D (5 bases). This CDR3 is built from 14 residues. From germline, CDR1 is SGHNT and CDR2 YYREEE (reference sequence). V lost 1 base to trimming and J lost 6 bases, with 14 bases between them. CDR3 region: CASSLSSSLGEQYF. In DNA, the CDR3 is TGTGCCAGCAGCTTGTCTAGCTCACTTGGCGAGCAGTACTTC.

The V and J genes are TRBV28 and TRBJ1-1, with D hard to call. Deletions cut 3 bases from V and 1 base from J, with 9 bases between. CDR3 length: 14 amino acids. The germline V gene has CDR1 MDHEN and CDR2 SYDVKM. In nucleotides, the CDR3 is TGTGCCAGCAGTTTTGGAGCGCAGAACACTGAAGCTTTCTTT. This encodes CASSFGAQNTEAFF.

As to this clone: One junction end does not reproduce the germline sequence, and a read error may be involved. This chain links TRBV3-1 (or the pseudogene TRBV3-2) with TRBJ1-2; D might be TRBD1 (5 bases). Germline V gene sequence: CDR1 LGHDT, CDR2 YNNKEL (reference sequence). The CDR3 totals 18 residues. CDR3 in amino acids: CASSTLYEASGRGYVYTF. In DNA form, the CDR3 reads TGTGCCAGCAGCACACTTTACGAGGCCTCCGGTCGGGGCTATGTCTACACCTTC.

The chain joins TRBV27 to TRBJ1-5, with D possibly being TRBD1 (6 bases). Germline-derived CDR1 and CDR2 are MNHEY and SMNVEV (reference sequence). The CDR3 extends over 17 amino acids. V shed 2 bases and J shed 3 bases, with 17 bases lying between them. The CDR3 DNA follows: TGTGCCAGCAGTTTAAGACCAGGGGTGACGAACAATCAGCCCCAGCATTTT. Its protein product is CASSLRPGVTNNQPQHF.

V gene TRBV6-5 combines with J gene TRBJ1-6, with a tentative D call TRBD1 (6 bases). The CDR3 extends over 14 amino acids. Germline CDR1 is MNHEY and CDR2 is SVGAGI. Trimming shortened V by 6 bases and J by 7 bases, and 13 bases separated the two germline ends. The CDR3 nucleotides are TGTGCCAGCAGATGGGGGCTGAGCAATTCACCCCTCCACTTT. Encoded protein: CASRWGLSNSPLHF.

The genes are TRBV2 and TRBJ2-1, with 7 bases fitting TRBD1. The CDR3 has 15 amino acids. V lost 6 bases and J lost 0; bases outside the gene matches: 5. From germline, CDR1 is SNHLY and CDR2 FYNNEI. The CDR3 DNA reads TGTGCCAGCAGGATGGGACAGAGCTCCTACAATGAGCAGTTCTTC. Amino acids: CASRMGQSSYNEQFF.

The chain couples TRBV27 to TRBJ2-7; D is unresolved. From germline, CDR1 is MNHEY and CDR2 SMNVEV (reference sequence). The CDR3 is 13 amino acids. Trimming pared 5 bases from V and 2 bases from J, leaving 10 bases between. The CDR3 region is CASSPRMAYEQYF. Here the CDR3 DNA reads TGTGCCAGCAGTCCCCGAATGGCCTACGAGCAGTACTTC.

The V and J genes are TRBV28 and TRBJ2-7; a possible D gene is TRBD2 (5 bases). Per the germline V gene, CDR1 is MDHEN and CDR2 is SYDVKM. CDR3 size: 19 residues. Trimming stripped 2 bases from V and 2 bases from J, with 25 bases between. This chain's CDR3 is CASSLSARLAHPRTYEQYF. The CDR3, as DNA: TGTGCCAGCAGTTTAAGTGCGCGCCTAGCTCATCCAAGGACCTACGAGCAGTACTTC. Full variable domain (rest looked up from reference TRBV28 and TRBJ2-7): DVKVTQSSRYLVKRTGEKVFLECVQDMDHENMFWYRQDPGLGLRLIYFSYDVKMKEKGDIPEGYSVSREKKERFSLILESASTNQTSMYLCASSLSARLAHPRTYEQYFGPGTRLTVT.

The chain recombines TRBV5-6 with TRBJ2-7; 11 nucleotides line up with TRBD2. V trimming: 4 bases; J trimming: 8 bases; junction bases outside the gene matches: 11. CDR3 size: 15 residues. The germline gives CDR1 SGHDT, CDR2 YYEEEE. CDR3 bases: TGTGCCAGCAGCCCTGGTACTAGCGGGAGAACGAAGCAGTACTTC. Its translation: CASSPGTSGRTKQYF.

This sequence joins TRBV12-3 or TRBV12-4 and TRBJ1-2; D is unclear. The CDR3 length is 12 residues. Trimming stripped 3 bases from V and 4 bases from J, with 6 bases between. CDR3: CASSFSSYGYTF. DNA for the CDR3: TGTGCCAGCAGTTTTAGCTCCTATGGCTACACCTTC.